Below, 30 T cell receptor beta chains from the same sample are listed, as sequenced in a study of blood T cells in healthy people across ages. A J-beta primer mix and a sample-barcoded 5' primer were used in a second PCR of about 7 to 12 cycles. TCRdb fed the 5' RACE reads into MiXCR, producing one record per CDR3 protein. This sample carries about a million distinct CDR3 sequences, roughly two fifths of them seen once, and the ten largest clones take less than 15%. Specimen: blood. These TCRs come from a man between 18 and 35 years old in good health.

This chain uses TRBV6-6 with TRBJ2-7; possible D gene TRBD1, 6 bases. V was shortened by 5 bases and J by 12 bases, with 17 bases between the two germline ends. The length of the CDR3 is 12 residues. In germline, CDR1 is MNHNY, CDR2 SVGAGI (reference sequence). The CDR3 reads CASSRGQETRYF. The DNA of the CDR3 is TGTGCCAGCAGTAGGGGACAAGAGACCCGGTACTTC.

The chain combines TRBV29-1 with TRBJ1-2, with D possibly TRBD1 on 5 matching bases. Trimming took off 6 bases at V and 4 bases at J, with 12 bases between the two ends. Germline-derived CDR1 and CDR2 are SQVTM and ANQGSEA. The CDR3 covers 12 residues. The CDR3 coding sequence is TGCAGCGTACAGGCCCGGTTCTATGGCTACACCTTC. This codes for CSVQARFYGYTF. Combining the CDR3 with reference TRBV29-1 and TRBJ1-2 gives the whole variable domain SAVISQKPSRDICQRGTSLTIQCQVDSQVTMMFWYRQQPGQSLTLIATANQGSEATYESGFVIDKFPISRPNLTFSTLTVSNMSPEDSSIYLCSVQARFYGYTFGSGTRLTVV.

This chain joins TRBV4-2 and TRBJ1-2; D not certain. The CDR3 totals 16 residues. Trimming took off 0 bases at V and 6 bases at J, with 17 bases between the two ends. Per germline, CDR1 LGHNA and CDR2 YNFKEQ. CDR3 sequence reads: CASSQDVAVRSDGYTF. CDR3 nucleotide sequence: TGTGCCAGCAGCCAAGATGTAGCAGTTCGCAGCGATGGCTACACCTTC.

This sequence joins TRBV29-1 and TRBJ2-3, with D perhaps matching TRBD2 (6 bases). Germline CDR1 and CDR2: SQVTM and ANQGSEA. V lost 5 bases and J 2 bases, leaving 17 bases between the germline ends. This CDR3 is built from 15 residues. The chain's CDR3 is CSVSGGAGNTDTQYF. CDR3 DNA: TGCAGCGTTTCCGGCGGGGCAGGGAACACAGATACGCAGTATTTT.

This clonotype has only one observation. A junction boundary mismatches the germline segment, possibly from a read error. For the CDR3, the DNA is TGTGCCAGCGGGGGGATACCGGGCAACACCGAAGCTTTCTTT. This gives the protein CASGGIPGNTEAFF. The chain carries TRBV6-2 or TRBV6-3 and TRBJ1-1; possibly TRBD1 for D (5 bases). There are 14 residues in the CDR3. Germline CDR1 reads MNHEY; CDR2 reads SVGEGT.

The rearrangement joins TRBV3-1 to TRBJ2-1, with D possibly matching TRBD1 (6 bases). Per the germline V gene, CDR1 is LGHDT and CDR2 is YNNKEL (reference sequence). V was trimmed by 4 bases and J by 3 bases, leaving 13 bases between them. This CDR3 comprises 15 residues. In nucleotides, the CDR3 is TGTGCCAGCAGCCTGGAACGGGACAACTACAATGAGCAGTTCTTC. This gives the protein CASSLERDNYNEQFF.

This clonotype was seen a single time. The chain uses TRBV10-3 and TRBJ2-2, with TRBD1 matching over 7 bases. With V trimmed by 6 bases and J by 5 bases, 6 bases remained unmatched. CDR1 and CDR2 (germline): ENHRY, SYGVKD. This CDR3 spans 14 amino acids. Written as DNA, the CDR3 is TGTGCCATCAGCACGACAGGGCCGACCGGGGAGCTGTTTTTT. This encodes CAISTTGPTGELFF.

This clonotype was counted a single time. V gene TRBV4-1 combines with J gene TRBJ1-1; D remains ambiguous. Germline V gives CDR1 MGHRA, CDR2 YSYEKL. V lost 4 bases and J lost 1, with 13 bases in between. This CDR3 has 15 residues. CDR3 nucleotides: TGCGCCAGCAGCCCAGACCACCGACCGAACACTGAAGCTTTCTTT. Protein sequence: CASSPDHRPNTEAFF.

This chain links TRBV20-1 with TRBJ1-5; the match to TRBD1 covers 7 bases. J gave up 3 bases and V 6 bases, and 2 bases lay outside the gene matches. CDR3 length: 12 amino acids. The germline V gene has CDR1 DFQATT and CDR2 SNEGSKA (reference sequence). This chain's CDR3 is CSAGTDNQPQHF. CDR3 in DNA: TGCAGTGCGGGGACAGACAATCAGCCCCAGCATTTT.

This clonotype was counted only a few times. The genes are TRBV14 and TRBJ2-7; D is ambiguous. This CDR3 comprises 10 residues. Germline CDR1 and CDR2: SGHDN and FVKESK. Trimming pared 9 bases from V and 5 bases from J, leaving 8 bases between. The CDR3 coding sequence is TGTGCCAGGTGTAATCACGAGCAGTACTTC. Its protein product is CARCNHEQYF.

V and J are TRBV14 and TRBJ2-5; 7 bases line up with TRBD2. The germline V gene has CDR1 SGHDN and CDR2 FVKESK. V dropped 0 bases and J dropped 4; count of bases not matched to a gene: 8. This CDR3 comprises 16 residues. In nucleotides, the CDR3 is TGTGCCAGCAGCCAAGATCAGTATGGCGGGGGAGAGACCCAGTACTTC. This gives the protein CASSQDQYGGGETQYF.

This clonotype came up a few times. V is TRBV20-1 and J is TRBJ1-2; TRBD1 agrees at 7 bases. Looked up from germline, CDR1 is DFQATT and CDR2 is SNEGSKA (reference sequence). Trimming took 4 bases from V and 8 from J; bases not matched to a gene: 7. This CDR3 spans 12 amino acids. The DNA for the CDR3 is TGCAGTGCTACCGCAGGGGGTAGCGGCTACACCTTC. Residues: CSATAGGSGYTF.

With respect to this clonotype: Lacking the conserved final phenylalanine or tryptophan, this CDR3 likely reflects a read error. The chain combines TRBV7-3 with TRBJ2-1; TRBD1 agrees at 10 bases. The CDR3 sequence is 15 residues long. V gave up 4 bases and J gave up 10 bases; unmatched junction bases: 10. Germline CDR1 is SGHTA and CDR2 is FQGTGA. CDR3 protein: CASSSTRQGAGEQFS. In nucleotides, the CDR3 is TGTGCCAGCAGCTCGACACGACAGGGGGCAGGGGAGCAGTTCTCC.

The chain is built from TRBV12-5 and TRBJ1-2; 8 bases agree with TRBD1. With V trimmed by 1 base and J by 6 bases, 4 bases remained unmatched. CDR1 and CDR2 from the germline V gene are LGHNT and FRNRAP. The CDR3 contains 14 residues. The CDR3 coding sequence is TGTGCTAGTGGTTTGGAGGAGGACAGGGATGGCTACACCTTC. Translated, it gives CASGLEEDRDGYTF.

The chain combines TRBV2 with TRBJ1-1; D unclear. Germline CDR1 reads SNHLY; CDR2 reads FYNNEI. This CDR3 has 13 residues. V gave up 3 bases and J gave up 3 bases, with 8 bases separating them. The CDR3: CASSDPYDTEAFF. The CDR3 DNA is TGTGCCAGCAGTGACCCTTACGACACTGAAGCTTTCTTT.

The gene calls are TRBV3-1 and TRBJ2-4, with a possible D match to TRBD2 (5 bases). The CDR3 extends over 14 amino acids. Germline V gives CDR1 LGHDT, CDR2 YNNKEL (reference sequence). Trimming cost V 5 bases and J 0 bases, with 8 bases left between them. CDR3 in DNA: TGTGCCAGCAGCTTCGGGGAAGCCAAAAACATTCAGTACTTC. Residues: CASSFGEAKNIQYF.

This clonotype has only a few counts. The CDR3 loop is CASSFQAGGTQYF. The CDR3 DNA reads as TGTGCCAGCAGTTTCCAGGCAGGCGGGACCCAGTACTTC. The chain joins TRBV12-3 or TRBV12-4 to TRBJ2-4; D not resolved. The J call may be in error: the DNA end matches TRBJ2-5 better. This CDR3 has 13 amino acids.

As DNA, the CDR3 is TGTGCCAGCAGTTTATACAGCAGGTCGAACACCGGGGAGCTGTTTTTT. Translating gives CASSLYSRSNTGELFF. The chain has TRBV28 and TRBJ2-2; D gene unclear. The CDR3 length is 16 residues. Germline V lookup: CDR1 MDHEN, CDR2 SYDVKM. V lost 1 base and J 0 bases, leaving 9 bases between the germline ends.

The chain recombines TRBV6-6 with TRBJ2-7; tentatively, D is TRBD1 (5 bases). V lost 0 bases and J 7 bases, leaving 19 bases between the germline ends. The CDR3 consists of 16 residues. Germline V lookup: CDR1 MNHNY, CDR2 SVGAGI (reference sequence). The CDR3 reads CASSYSSGYGNNEQYF. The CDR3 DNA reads TGTGCCAGCAGTTACTCATCAGGGTATGGGAACAATGAGCAGTACTTC.

CDR3 in DNA: TGCAGTGCTAGAGATCCCGTACTTGATCAGCCCCAGCATTTT. This sequence encodes CSARDPVLDQPQHF. The genes are TRBV20-1 and TRBJ1-5, with unresolved D. V was trimmed by 0 bases and J by 5 bases, leaving 11 bases between them. Germline values: CDR1 DFQATT, CDR2 SNEGSKA (reference sequence). The length of the CDR3 is 14 residues.

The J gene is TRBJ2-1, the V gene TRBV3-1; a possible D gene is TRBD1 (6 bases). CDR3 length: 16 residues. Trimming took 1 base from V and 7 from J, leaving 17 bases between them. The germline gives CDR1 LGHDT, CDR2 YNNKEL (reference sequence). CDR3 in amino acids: CASSQVDGQGRNEQFF. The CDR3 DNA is TGTGCCAGCAGCCAAGTAGATGGGCAGGGGAGAAATGAGCAGTTCTTC.

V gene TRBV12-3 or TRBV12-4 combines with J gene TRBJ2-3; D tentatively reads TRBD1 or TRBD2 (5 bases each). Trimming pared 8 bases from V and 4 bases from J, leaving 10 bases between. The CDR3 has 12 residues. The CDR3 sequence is CASGGEADTQYF. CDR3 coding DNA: TGTGCCAGCGGGGGTGAGGCAGATACGCAGTATTTT.

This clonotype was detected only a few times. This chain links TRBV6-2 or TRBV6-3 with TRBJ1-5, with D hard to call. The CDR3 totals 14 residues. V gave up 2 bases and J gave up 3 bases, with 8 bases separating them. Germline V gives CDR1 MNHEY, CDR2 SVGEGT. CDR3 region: CASSYLHSNQPQHF. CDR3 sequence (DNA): TGTGCCAGCAGTTACCTCCACTCCAATCAGCCCCAGCATTTT.

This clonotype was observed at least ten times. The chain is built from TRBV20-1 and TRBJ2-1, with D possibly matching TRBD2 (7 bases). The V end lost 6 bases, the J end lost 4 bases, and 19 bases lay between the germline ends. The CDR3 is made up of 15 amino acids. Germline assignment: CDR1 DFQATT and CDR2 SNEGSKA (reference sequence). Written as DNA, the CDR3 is TGCAGTGCCCCTGACTTGCGGGGGCAGTACAATGAGCAGTTCTTC. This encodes CSAPDLRGQYNEQFF.

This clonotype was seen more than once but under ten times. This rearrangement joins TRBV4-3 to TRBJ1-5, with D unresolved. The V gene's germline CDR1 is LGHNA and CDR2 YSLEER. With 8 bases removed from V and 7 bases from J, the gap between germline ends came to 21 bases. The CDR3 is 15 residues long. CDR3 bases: TGCGCCAGCGTCCCGACTCTAGGGTCGGACCAGCCCCAGCATTTT. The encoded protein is CASVPTLGSDQPQHF.

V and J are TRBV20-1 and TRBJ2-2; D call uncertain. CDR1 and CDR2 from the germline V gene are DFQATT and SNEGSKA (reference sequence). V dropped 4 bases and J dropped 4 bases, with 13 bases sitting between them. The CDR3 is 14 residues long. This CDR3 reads CSAMKRSGTGELFF. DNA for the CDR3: TGCAGTGCTATGAAGAGGTCGGGCACCGGGGAGCTGTTTTTT.

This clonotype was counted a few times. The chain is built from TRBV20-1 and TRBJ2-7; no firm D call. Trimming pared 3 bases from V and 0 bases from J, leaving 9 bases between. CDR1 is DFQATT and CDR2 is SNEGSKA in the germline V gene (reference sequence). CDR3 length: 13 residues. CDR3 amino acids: CSASSRFSYEQYF. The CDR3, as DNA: TGCAGTGCTAGTAGCCGTTTCTCCTACGAGCAGTACTTC.

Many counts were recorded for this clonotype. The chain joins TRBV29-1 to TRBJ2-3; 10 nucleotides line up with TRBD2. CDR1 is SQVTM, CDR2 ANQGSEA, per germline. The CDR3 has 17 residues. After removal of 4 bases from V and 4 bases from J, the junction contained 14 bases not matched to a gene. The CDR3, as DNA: TGCAGCGTTGCATCTTTAGGGACAGCGGGAGGGGCAGATACGCAGTATTTT. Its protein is CSVASLGTAGGADTQYF.

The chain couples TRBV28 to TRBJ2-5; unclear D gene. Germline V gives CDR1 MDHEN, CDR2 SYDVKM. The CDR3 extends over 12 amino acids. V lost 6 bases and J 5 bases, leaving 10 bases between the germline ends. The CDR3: CASSQLMETQYF. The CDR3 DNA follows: TGTGCCAGCAGCCAATTAATGGAGACCCAGTACTTC.

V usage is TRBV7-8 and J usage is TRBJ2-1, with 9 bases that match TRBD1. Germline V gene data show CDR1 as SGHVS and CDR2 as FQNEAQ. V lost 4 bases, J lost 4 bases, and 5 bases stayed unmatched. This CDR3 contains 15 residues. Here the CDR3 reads CASSSVGQGYNEQFF. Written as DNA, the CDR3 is TGTGCCAGCAGCTCCGTCGGACAGGGGTACAATGAGCAGTTCTTC.